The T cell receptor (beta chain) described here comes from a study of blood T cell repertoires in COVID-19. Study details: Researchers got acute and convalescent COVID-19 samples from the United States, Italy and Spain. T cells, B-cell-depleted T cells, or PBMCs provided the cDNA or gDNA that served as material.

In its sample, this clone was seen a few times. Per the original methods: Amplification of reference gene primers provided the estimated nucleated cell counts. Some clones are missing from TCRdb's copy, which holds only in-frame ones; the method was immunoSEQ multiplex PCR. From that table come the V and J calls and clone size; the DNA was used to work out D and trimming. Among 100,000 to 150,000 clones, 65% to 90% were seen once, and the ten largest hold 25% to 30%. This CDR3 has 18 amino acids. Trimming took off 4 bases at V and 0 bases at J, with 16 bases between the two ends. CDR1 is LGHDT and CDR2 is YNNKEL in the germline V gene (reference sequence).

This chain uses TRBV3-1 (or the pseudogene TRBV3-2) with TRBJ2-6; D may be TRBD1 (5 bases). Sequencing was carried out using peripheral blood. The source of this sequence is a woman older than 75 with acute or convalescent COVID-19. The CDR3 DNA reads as TGTGCCAGCAGCCGCCGTCGGACATCCAGCTCTGGGGCCAACGTCCTGACTTTC. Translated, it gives CASSRRRTSSSGANVLTF.